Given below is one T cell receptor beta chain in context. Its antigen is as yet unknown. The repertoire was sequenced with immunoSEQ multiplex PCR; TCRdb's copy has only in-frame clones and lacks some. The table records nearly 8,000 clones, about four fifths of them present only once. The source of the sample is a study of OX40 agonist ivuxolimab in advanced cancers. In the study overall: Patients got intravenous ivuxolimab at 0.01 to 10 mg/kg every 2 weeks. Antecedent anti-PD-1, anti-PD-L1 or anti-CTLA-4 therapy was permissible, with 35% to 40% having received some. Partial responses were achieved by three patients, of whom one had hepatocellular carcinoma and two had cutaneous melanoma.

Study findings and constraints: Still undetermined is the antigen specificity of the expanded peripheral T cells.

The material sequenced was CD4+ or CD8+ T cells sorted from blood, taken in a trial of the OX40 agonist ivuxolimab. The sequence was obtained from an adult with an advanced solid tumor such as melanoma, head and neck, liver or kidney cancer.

This CDR3 reads CASSGTSGSNEQFF. The DNA of the CDR3 is TGTGCCAGCAGTGGGACTAGCGGGAGCAATGAGCAGTTCTTC. The chain has TRBV6-4 and TRBJ2-1, with 13 bases fitting TRBD2. This CDR3 is 14 amino acids long. V trimming: 4 bases; J trimming: 6 bases; junction bases outside the gene matches: 0. From germline, CDR1 is MRHNA and CDR2 SNTAGT.